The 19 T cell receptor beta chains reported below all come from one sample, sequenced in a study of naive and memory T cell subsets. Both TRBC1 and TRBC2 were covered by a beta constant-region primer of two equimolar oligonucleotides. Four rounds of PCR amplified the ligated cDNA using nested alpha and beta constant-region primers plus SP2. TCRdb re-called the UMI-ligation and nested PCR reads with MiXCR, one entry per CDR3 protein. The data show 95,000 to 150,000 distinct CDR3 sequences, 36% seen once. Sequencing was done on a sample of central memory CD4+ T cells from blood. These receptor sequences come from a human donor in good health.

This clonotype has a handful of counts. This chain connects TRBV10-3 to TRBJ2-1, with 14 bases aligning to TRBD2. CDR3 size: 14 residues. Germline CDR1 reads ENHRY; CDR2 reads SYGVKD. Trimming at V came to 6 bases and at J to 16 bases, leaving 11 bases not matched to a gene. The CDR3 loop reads CAIREGGTSGSYFF. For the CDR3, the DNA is TGTGCCATCAGAGAGGGAGGGACTAGCGGGAGTTACTTCTTC.

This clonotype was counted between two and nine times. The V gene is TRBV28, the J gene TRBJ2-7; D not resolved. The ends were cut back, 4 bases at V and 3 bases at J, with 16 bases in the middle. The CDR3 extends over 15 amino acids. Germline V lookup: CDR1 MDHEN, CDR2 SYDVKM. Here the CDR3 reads CASSSPSLRSYEQYF. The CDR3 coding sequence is TGTGCCAGCAGTTCCCCCAGTCTGCGTAGCTACGAGCAGTACTTC.

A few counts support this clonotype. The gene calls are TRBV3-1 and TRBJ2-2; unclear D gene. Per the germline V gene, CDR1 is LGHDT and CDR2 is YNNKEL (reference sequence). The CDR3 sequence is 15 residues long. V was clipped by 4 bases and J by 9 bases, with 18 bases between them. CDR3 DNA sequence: TGTGCCAGCAGCCCCCGGCCCGGTCTAACCCGGGAGCTGTTTTTT. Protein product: CASSPRPGLTRELFF.

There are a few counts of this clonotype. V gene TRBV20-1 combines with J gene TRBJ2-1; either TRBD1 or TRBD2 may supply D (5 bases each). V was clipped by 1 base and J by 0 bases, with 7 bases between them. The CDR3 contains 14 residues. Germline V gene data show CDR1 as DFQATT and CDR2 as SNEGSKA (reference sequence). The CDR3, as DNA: TGCAGTGCTAGAGCAGGGACCTCCTACAATGAGCAGTTCTTC. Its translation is CSARAGTSYNEQFF.

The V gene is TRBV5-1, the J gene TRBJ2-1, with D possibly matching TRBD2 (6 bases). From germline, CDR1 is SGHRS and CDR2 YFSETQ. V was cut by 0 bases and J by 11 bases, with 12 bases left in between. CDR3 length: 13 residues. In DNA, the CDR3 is TGCGCCAGCAGCTTGGAGGCAGGGAGGCAGCAGTTCTTC. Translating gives CASSLEAGRQQFF.

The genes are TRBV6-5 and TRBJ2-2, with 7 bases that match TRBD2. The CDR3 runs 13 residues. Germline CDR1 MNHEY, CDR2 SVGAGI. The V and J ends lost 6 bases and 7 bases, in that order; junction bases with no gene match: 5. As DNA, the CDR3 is TGTGCCAGCAGGGACGGGGGGAACGGGGAGCTGTTTTTT. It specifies CASRDGGNGELFF.

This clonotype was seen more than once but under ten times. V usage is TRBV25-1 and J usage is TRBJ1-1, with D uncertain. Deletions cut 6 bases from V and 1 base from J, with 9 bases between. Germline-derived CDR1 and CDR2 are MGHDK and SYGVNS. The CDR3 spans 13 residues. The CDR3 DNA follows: TGTGCCAGCAGGGACGGATCGAACACTGAAGCTTTCTTT. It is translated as CASRDGSNTEAFF.

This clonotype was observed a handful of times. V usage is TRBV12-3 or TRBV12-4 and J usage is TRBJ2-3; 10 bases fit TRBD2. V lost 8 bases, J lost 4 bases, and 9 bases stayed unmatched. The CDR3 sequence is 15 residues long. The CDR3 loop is CASGGSGRGADTQYF. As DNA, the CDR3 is TGTGCCAGCGGGGGAAGCGGGAGGGGAGCAGATACGCAGTATTTT.

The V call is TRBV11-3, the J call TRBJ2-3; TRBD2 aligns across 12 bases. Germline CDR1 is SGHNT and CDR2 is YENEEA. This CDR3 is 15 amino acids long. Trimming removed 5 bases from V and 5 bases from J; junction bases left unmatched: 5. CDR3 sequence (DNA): TGTGCCAGCAGCCGGACTAGCGGGGTAGGAGATACGCAGTATTTT. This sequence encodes CASSRTSGVGDTQYF.

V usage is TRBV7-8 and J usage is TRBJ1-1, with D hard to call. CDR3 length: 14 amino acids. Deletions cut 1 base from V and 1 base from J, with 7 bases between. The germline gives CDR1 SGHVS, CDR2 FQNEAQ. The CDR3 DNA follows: TGTGCCAGCAGCTTAGTCCGGCAGAACACTGAAGCTTTCTTT. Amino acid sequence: CASSLVRQNTEAFF.

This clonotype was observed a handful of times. The CDR3 DNA is TGTGCCAGCAGTCTGCCCTCATTGTTAGCGGGACTGGTGAACAATGAGCAGTTCTTC. Protein product: CASSLPSLLAGLVNNEQFF. The chain is built from TRBV28 and TRBJ2-1; 8 bases align to TRBD2. Trimming took 5 bases from V and 5 from J; bases not matched to a gene: 20. CDR3 size: 19 residues. CDR1 MDHEN and CDR2 SYDVKM come from the germline V gene.

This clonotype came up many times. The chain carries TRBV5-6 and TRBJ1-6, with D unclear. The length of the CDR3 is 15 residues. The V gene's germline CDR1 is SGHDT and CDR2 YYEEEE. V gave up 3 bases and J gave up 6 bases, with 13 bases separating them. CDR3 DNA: TGTGCCAGCAGCTCACCCTACCCCCGTAATTCACCCCTCCACTTT. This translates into CASSSPYPRNSPLHF.

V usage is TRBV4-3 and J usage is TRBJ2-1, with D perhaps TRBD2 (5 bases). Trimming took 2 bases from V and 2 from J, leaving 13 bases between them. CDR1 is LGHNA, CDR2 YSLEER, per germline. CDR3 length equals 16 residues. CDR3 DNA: TGCGCCAGCAGCCAAAGATCGGGAAGAACCTACAATGAGCAGTTCTTC. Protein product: CASSQRSGRTYNEQFF.

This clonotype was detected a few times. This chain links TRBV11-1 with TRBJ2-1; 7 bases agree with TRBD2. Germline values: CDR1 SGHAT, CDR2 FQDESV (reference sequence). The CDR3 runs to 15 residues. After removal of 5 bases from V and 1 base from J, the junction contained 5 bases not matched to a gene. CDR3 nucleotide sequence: TGTGCCAGCAGCCCATGGGGGGGTTCCTACAATGAGCAGTTCTTC. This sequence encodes CASSPWGGSYNEQFF.

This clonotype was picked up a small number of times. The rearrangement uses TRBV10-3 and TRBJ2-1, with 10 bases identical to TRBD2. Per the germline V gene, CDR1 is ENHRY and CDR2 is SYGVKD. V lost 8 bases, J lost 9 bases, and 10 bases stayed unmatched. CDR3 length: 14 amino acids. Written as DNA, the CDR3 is TGTGCCATCTGCGAGCGGGAGGGCCGGTCTGAGCAGTTCTTC. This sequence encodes CAICEREGRSEQFF.

The CDR3 is CASSLGFGDTEAFF. CDR3 DNA: TGCGCCAGCAGCCTCGGATTCGGGGACACTGAAGCTTTCTTT. The rearrangement joins TRBV5-1 to TRBJ1-1, with D hard to call. Trimming left V 4 bases short and J 3 bases short, with 13 bases between. Germline values: CDR1 SGHRS, CDR2 YFSETQ. CDR3 length equals 14 residues.

The CDR3 loop is CSAIGTAGGPADTQYF. The CDR3 nucleotides are TGCAGTGCTATCGGAACAGCGGGAGGCCCGGCAGATACGCAGTATTTT. The V and J genes are TRBV20-1 and TRBJ2-3, with TRBD2 identical over 9 bases. The V gene's germline CDR1 is DFQATT and CDR2 SNEGSKA (reference sequence). The length of the CDR3 is 16 residues. The ends lost 4 bases at V and 4 bases at J; junction bases unmatched: 12.

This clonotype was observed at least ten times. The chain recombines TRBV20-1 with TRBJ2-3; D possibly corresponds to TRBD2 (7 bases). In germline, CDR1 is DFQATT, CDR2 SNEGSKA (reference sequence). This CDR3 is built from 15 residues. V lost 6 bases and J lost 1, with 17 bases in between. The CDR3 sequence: CSAWGALAGTDTQYF. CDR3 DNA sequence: TGCAGTGCCTGGGGGGCGCTAGCGGGCACAGATACGCAGTATTTT.

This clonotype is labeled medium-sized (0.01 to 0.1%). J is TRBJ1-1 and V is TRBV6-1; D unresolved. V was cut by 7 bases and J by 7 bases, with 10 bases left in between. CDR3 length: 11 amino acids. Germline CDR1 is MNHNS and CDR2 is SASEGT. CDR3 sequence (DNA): TGTGCCAGCACCATGGTATATGAAGCTTTCTTT. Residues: CASTMVYEAFF.